One sample yielded the 10 T cell receptor beta chains listed below, sequenced in a study of radiation and T cells in renal cell carcinoma. Generated by immunoSEQ multiplex PCR, the TCRdb table keeps only in-frame clones and is missing some. The sample includes tens of thousands of clones, around three quarters of them seen just once. The time point is: blood 2 weeks post-SBRT. Sample treatment: 15 Gy SBRT to primary tumor, nephrectomy 4 weeks later. This specimen was blood, taken from a patient whose treatment included radiotherapy and nephrectomy. The receptors derive from a woman aged 70-85 years with renal cell carcinoma.

The chain couples TRBV5-1 to TRBJ2-3; 8 bases align to TRBD1. Trimming took 0 bases from V and 2 from J; bases not matched to a gene: 5. Germline lookup yields CDR1 SGHRS and CDR2 YFSETQ. CDR3 size: 16 residues. CDR3 nucleotide sequence: TGCGCCAGCAGCTTGGCCGGACAGGGAACCACAGATACGCAGTATTTT. Residues: CASSLAGQGTTDTQYF.

This chain joins TRBV5-1 and TRBJ1-4; 12 bases align to TRBD1. The germline gives CDR1 SGHRS, CDR2 YFSETQ. The CDR3 consists of 18 residues. After removal of 4 bases from V and 7 bases from J, the junction contained 14 bases not matched to a gene. The CDR3 reads CASSTSGTGGVGGEKLFF. DNA for the CDR3: TGCGCCAGCAGCACCTCCGGGACAGGGGGCGTCGGGGGTGAAAAACTGTTTTTT. The full variable domain, its missing parts supplied by reference TRBV5-1 and TRBJ1-4, is KAGVTQTPRYLIKTRGQQVTLSCSPISGHRSVSWYQQTPGQGLQFLFEYFSETQRNKGNFPGRFSGRQFSNSRSEMNVSTLELGDSALYLCASSTSGTGGVGGEKLFFGSGTQLSVL.

The chain is built from TRBV10-3 and TRBJ2-7, with 12 bases lining up with TRBD1. This CDR3 is built from 15 residues. The trim removed 6 bases at V and 7 bases at J, leaving 10 bases unmatched. From germline, CDR1 is ENHRY and CDR2 SYGVKD. The DNA for the CDR3 is TGTGCCATCAGGCCCGGGACAGGGGGCGCGGAGGAGCAGTACTTC. Translation: CAIRPGTGGAEEQYF.

The rearrangement uses TRBV10-2 and TRBJ2-1, with 11 nucleotides matching TRBD2. There are 16 residues in the CDR3. V shed 3 bases, J shed 3 bases, and the junction held 4 bases outside the gene matches. CDR1 is WSHSY and CDR2 is SAAADI in the germline V gene. The CDR3 bases are TGCGCCAGCAGTGAACTAGCGGGGGCGATCTACAATGAGCAGTTCTTC. Amino acids: CASSELAGAIYNEQFF.

This chain joins TRBV5-4 and TRBJ1-5, with D tentatively TRBD1 (5 bases). Germline V gene lookup returns CDR1 SGHNT and CDR2 YYREEE (reference sequence). The CDR3 runs to 13 residues. The germline V and J ends were trimmed by 4 bases and 3 bases, with 8 bases remaining between them. The CDR3 region has the DNA TGTGCCAGCAGCCGGGACGTCAATCAGCCCCAGCATTTT. Encoded protein: CASSRDVNQPQHF.

The chain links TRBV18 to TRBJ2-2; a weak D match, TRBD2 (5 bases). This CDR3 is 16 amino acids long. Looked up from germline, CDR1 is KGHSH and CDR2 is LQKENI. Trimming removed 0 bases from V and 6 bases from J, with 14 bases in between. The CDR3 loop reads CASSPPANRGSGELFF. The DNA for the CDR3 is TGTGCCAGCTCACCACCGGCAAACAGAGGGTCCGGGGAGCTGTTTTTT.

Notes on this clone: The same CDR3 can be traced to other DNA sequences in this sample. V is TRBV29-1 and J is TRBJ1-1, with TRBD1 as a possible D gene (6 bases). The CDR3 covers 12 residues. The V end was cut by 6 bases, the J end by 1 base, with 9 bases between. Germline V gene data show CDR1 as SQVTM and CDR2 as ANQGSEA. In DNA, the CDR3 is TGCAGCGTGGACAGAGCGAACACTGAAGCTTTCTTT. It is translated as CSVDRANTEAFF.

The chain carries TRBV25-1 and TRBJ1-4, with a possible D match to TRBD1 (5 bases). The CDR3 is made up of 16 amino acids. CDR1 is MGHDK, CDR2 SYGVNS, per germline. Trimming removed 3 bases from V and 3 bases from J, with 14 bases in between. CDR3 protein: CASSEALRGSNEKLFF. CDR3 nucleotides: TGTGCCAGCAGTGAGGCATTAAGGGGATCTAATGAAAAACTGTTTTTT.

The J gene is TRBJ1-6, the V gene TRBV14; D unclear. There are 14 residues in the CDR3. V was cut by 6 bases and J by 13 bases, with 19 bases left in between. Per the germline V gene, CDR1 is SGHDN and CDR2 is FVKESK. In DNA, the CDR3 is TGTGCCAGCAGTTTTACTGGACTCCCGAAGCCCCTCCACTTT. Translated: CASSFTGLPKPLHF.

The V call is TRBV7-9, the J call TRBJ2-2, with 9 bases aligning to TRBD1. From germline, CDR1 is SEHNR and CDR2 FQNEAQ (reference sequence). With V trimmed by 3 bases and J by 5 bases, 4 bases remained unmatched. The CDR3 runs to 15 residues. CDR3 loop: CASSLRTGETGELFF. In nucleotides, the CDR3 is TGTGCCAGCAGCTTGAGGACAGGGGAAACCGGGGAGCTGTTTTTT.